This T cell receptor beta chain was retrieved from a study of STAT5B mutations in CD4+ large granular lymphocyte leukemia. With V trimmed by 4 bases and J by 0 bases, 10 bases remained unmatched. Per the germline V gene, CDR1 is SGHTA and CDR2 is FQGNSA. The CDR3 loop spans 18 amino acids. This table comes from immunoSEQ multiplex PCR, and its TCRdb copy is limited to in-frame clones, with some not included. The repertoire holds about 34,000 clones, around 80% seen once, with over 6% in the top ten. This chain uses TRBV7-2 with TRBJ1-5, with 9 bases lining up with TRBD1. The sample taken for sequencing was CD4+ T cells from blood buffy coats. The TCR sequence derives from a human donor in good health. This CDR3 is CASSSSGTGSNSNQPQHF. CDR3 in DNA: TGTGCCAGCAGCTCATCCGGGACAGGGAGTAATAGCAATCAGCCCCAGCATTTT. Complete variable domain (other parts from reference TRBV7-2 and TRBJ1-5): GAGVSQSPSNKVTEKGKDVELRCDPISGHTALYWYRQSLGQGLEFLIYFQGNSAPDKSGLPSDRFSAERTGGSVSTLTIQRTQQEDSAVYLCASSSSGTGSNSNQPQHFGDGTRLSIL.